This TCR beta chain was documented in a study of blood T cells in healthy people across ages. The study's findings and limits: Naive and antigen-experienced cells could not be conclusively compared, given unsorted PBMCs. No one knew whether donors had CMV, which possibly confounded expanded clonotype changes. Among long-lived donors, naive CD4+ cells were more numerous and diversity higher than in aged donors.

About this clonotype itself: Its antigen is unknown.

A second PCR, run for roughly 7 to 12 cycles, used a sample-barcoded 5' primer plus a J-beta primer mix. TCRdb re-called the 5' RACE reads with MiXCR, one entry per CDR3 protein. The table has around 900,000 distinct CDR3 sequences, roughly 51% seen once. The source of this sequence is a woman in her sixties in good health. Sequenced input: blood.

Here the CDR3 reads CSAPGLAGGGEQFF. CDR3 sequence (DNA): TGCAGTGCGCCGGGACTAGCGGGAGGGGGCGAGCAGTTCTTC. The chain uses TRBV20-1 and TRBJ2-1, with 16 bases fitting TRBD2. The ends lost 6 bases at V and 10 bases at J; junction bases unmatched: 6. CDR3 size: 14 residues. Germline CDR1 reads DFQATT; CDR2 reads SNEGSKA (reference sequence).